Presented here are 25 T cell receptor beta chains from one specimen sequenced in a study of cytomegalovirus exposure and HLA in healthy donors. PCR amplification relied on 60 Vbeta primers (plus 13 Jbeta primers). Measured with immunoSEQ multiplex PCR; TCRdb has only the in-frame clones, and not every one. In the table there are around 170,000 clones, roughly 80% of which are singletons. The sample taken for sequencing was PBMCs. The receptors stem from a man aged 35-49 years in good health and CMV-seropositive.

The rearrangement uses TRBV6-5 and TRBJ1-1; 9 nucleotides agree with TRBD1. J gave up 11 bases and V 6 bases, and 10 bases lay outside the gene matches. CDR3 length: 13 residues. Germline assignment: CDR1 MNHEY and CDR2 SVGAGI. The CDR3 region is CASRTPGGQGAFF. Here the CDR3 DNA reads TGTGCCAGCAGAACCCCTGGAGGACAGGGGGCTTTCTTT.

This clone was detected only a few times. The chain recombines TRBV6-5 with TRBJ2-3; 7 bases align to TRBD1. The CDR3 has 12 amino acids. CDR1 is MNHEY, CDR2 SVGAGI, per germline. The trim removed 8 bases at V and 2 bases at J, leaving 1 base unmatched. Here the CDR3 DNA reads TGTGCCAGCGGACAGGACACAGATACGCAGTATTTT. Translating it yields CASGQDTDTQYF.

V gene TRBV4-3 combines with J gene TRBJ2-2; D is uncertain. The CDR3 has 15 residues. The V gene's germline CDR1 is LGHNA and CDR2 YSLEER. Trimming removed 1 base from V and 1 base from J, with 7 bases in between. CDR3 in amino acids: CASSQGPGNTGELFF. The CDR3 bases are TGCGCCAGCAGCCAAGGTCCAGGGAACACCGGGGAGCTGTTTTTT.

J is TRBJ2-1 and V is TRBV13; 8 bases are a match to TRBD2. Germline CDR1 reads PRHDT; CDR2 reads FYEKMQ (reference sequence). The CDR3 extends over 15 amino acids. V trimming: 6 bases; J trimming: 2 bases; junction bases outside the gene matches: 6. The CDR3 here is CASSRSGGAYNEQFF. The CDR3 DNA is TGTGCCAGCAGTCGATCCGGGGGGGCCTACAATGAGCAGTTCTTC.

V gene TRBV10-3 combines with J gene TRBJ1-6, with TRBD1 identical over 7 bases. The length of the CDR3 is 15 residues. Germline CDR1 reads ENHRY; CDR2 reads SYGVKD. J was trimmed by 2 bases and V by 11 bases; bases with no gene match: 9. The CDR3 here is CAADPQGAYNSPLHF. The CDR3 bases are TGTGCCGCCGATCCCCAGGGGGCCTATAATTCACCCCTCCACTTT.

The table lists this clone with a few counts. The rearrangement uses TRBV14 and TRBJ2-1, with D perhaps TRBD1 (6 bases). The V gene's germline CDR1 is SGHDN and CDR2 FVKESK. V was cut by 4 bases and J by 2 bases, with 15 bases left in between. The CDR3 has 16 amino acids. The CDR3 coding sequence is TGTGCCAGCAGCCGTCCGGACAGCGTTGCCTACAATGAGCAGTTCTTC. Translated: CASSRPDSVAYNEQFF.

J is TRBJ1-1 and V is TRBV28; D is unresolved. CDR1 is MDHEN, CDR2 SYDVKM, per germline. Trimming stripped 2 bases from V and 5 bases from J, with 6 bases between. The CDR3 length is 12 residues. CDR3 loop: CASSLPLTEAFF. Written as DNA, the CDR3 is TGTGCCAGCAGTTTACCGTTGACTGAAGCTTTCTTT.

This chain uses TRBV9 with TRBJ1-2, with 9 positions matching TRBD1. The CDR3 totals 11 residues. Germline CDR1 is SGDLS and CDR2 is YYNGEE. V lost 7 bases, J lost 6 bases, and 1 base stayed unmatched. CDR3 coding DNA: TGTGCCAGCCGGGACAGGGATGGCTACACCTTC. Its translation: CASRDRDGYTF.

This chain's CDR3 is CASSPGGRNEKLFF. The DNA of the CDR3 is TGTGCCAGCAGCCCAGGGGGCCGTAATGAAAAACTGTTTTTT. V usage is TRBV9 and J usage is TRBJ1-4, with TRBD1 matching over 8 bases. This CDR3 has 14 residues. Germline CDR1 and CDR2: SGDLS and YYNGEE. Trimming cost V 4 bases and J 4 bases; bases outside gene matches: 3.

DNA for the CDR3: TGTGCCAGCAGTTTTGAGGGCCGGACAGGAAACTATGGCTACACCTTC. The encoded protein is CASSFEGRTGNYGYTF. The chain links TRBV27 to TRBJ1-2, with 7 bases fitting TRBD1. This CDR3 contains 16 residues. The junction had 9 bases not matched to a gene; V was cut back by 3 bases and J by 2 bases. Germline assignment: CDR1 MNHEY and CDR2 SMNVEV (reference sequence).

The chain couples TRBV28 to TRBJ1-4; a weak D match, TRBD1 (5 bases). Germline-derived CDR1 and CDR2 are MDHEN and SYDVKM. V dropped 5 bases and J dropped 7 bases, with 14 bases sitting between them. The CDR3 is 14 residues long. The CDR3 sequence is CASSLGLGGEKLFF. The CDR3, as DNA: TGTGCCAGCAGTCTCGGACTCGGGGGTGAAAAACTGTTTTTT. The complete variable domain, with remaining parts taken from reference TRBV28 and TRBJ1-4, reads DVKVTQSSRYLVKRTGEKVFLECVQDMDHENMFWYRQDPGLGLRLIYFSYDVKMKEKGDIPEGYSVSREKKERFSLILESASTNQTSMYLCASSLGLGGEKLFFGSGTQLSVL.

The J gene is TRBJ2-4, the V gene TRBV27, with 7 bases matching TRBD1. CDR1 MNHEY and CDR2 SMNVEV come from the germline V gene (reference sequence). CDR3 size: 15 residues. Trimming removed 2 bases from V and 3 bases from J; junction bases left unmatched: 4. CDR3 DNA sequence: TGTGCCAGCAGTTTAGAGGGGGCGGACAAAAACATTCAGTACTTC. Its protein is CASSLEGADKNIQYF.

This clone was seen only a few times. This chain connects TRBV28 to TRBJ2-7; 9 nucleotides match TRBD1. From germline, CDR1 is MDHEN and CDR2 SYDVKM. J lost 6 bases, V lost 5 bases, and 8 bases had no gene match. The length of the CDR3 is 14 residues. CDR3 sequence reads: CASSPGQGFSEQYF. The CDR3 DNA reads TGTGCCAGCAGTCCGGGACAGGGTTTCTCCGAGCAGTACTTC.

The gene calls are TRBV5-4 and TRBJ2-5; weak D call: TRBD2 (7 bases). The V end lost 1 base, the J end lost 2 bases, and 15 bases lay between the germline ends. This CDR3 comprises 16 residues. From germline, CDR1 is SGHNT and CDR2 YYREEE (reference sequence). The CDR3 here is CASSLRLRGRQETQYF. CDR3 bases: TGTGCCAGCAGCTTGAGGTTGCGGGGGCGACAAGAGACCCAGTACTTC.

The V gene is TRBV6-5, the J gene TRBJ2-2; D gene ambiguous. The CDR3 has 11 residues. V was trimmed by 5 bases and J by 9 bases, leaving 7 bases between them. CDR1 and CDR2 (germline): MNHEY, SVGAGI. Written as DNA, the CDR3 is TGTGCCAGCAGTATAGATAGGGAGCTGTTTTTT. It is translated as CASSIDRELFF.

This clone has only one observation. The chain employs TRBV28 and TRBJ2-3, with D hard to call. The CDR3 is made up of 14 amino acids. V lost 3 bases, J lost 2 bases, and 9 bases lay in between. CDR1 and CDR2 from the germline V gene are MDHEN and SYDVKM. CDR3 sequence: CASSFEETTDTQYF. CDR3 DNA: TGTGCCAGCAGTTTTGAGGAAACCACAGATACGCAGTATTTT.

V gene TRBV5-6 combines with J gene TRBJ2-5; 9 positions agree with TRBD2. The CDR3 is 16 amino acids. CDR1 and CDR2 (germline): SGHDT, YYEEEE. V gave up 4 bases and J gave up 4 bases; unmatched junction bases: 11. CDR3 sequence reads: CASSQSASGVLETQYF. DNA of the CDR3: TGTGCCAGCAGCCAGAGTGCTAGCGGGGTCTTAGAGACCCAGTACTTC.

The chain has TRBV7-3 and TRBJ2-2; 8 bases fit TRBD2. CDR3 length: 15 residues. The V gene's germline CDR1 is SGHTA and CDR2 FQGTGA. The ends lost 5 bases at V and 2 bases at J; junction bases unmatched: 4. The CDR3 spells CASSQTSGNTGELFF. The CDR3 DNA follows: TGTGCCAGCAGCCAAACTAGCGGTAACACCGGGGAGCTGTTTTTT. Drawing the rest from reference TRBV7-3 and TRBJ2-2, the complete variable domain is GAGVSQTPSNKVTEKGKYVELRCDPISGHTALYWYRQSLGQGPEFLIYFQGTGAADDSGLPNDRFFAVRPEGSVSTLKIQRTERGDSAVYLCASSQTSGNTGELFFGEGSRLTVL.

The CDR3 sequence is CAYSIQGNTEAFF. The CDR3 DNA is TGTGCCTACAGTATACAGGGGAACACTGAAGCTTTCTTT. The chain is built from TRBV30 and TRBJ1-1, with D perhaps matching TRBD1 (6 bases). The germline V gene encodes CDR1 GTSNPN and CDR2 SVGIG (reference sequence). This CDR3 has 13 residues. Between the trimmed V and J ends, which lost 7 bases and 1 base, there was a span of 13 bases.

This clone has more than one count but fewer than ten. The CDR3 spells CASSSTGELFF. CDR3 nucleotides: TGTGCCAGCAGCTCTACCGGGGAGCTGTTTTTT. The chain has TRBV7-6 and TRBJ2-2; D unclear. The CDR3 loop spans 11 amino acids. Germline V gene sequence: CDR1 SGHVS, CDR2 FNYEAQ. Trimming left V 4 bases short and J 5 bases short, with 2 bases between.

The J gene is TRBJ2-7, the V gene TRBV6-5, with TRBD1 matching over 9 bases. Trimming removed 5 bases from V and 1 base from J; junction bases left unmatched: 6. The CDR3 covers 15 residues. Germline CDR1 is MNHEY and CDR2 is SVGAGI. DNA for the CDR3: TGTGCCAGCAGTACCGGGACAGGGACATCCTACGAGCAGTACTTC. As protein: CASSTGTGTSYEQYF.

The chain couples TRBV5-4 to TRBJ2-3, with TRBD2 matching over 8 bases. The CDR3 runs 16 residues. Trimming at V came to 0 bases and at J to 2 bases, leaving 5 bases not matched to a gene. Germline V CDR1 and CDR2: SGHNT, YYREEE (reference sequence). DNA for the CDR3: TGTGCCAGCAGCTTGGCCCCGGGGGGGACCACAGATACGCAGTATTTT. This gives the protein CASSLAPGGTTDTQYF.

The gene calls are TRBV28 and TRBJ2-7; possible D gene TRBD1, 6 bases. Germline CDR1 MDHEN, CDR2 SYDVKM. V shed 4 bases and J shed 0 bases, with 7 bases lying between them. This CDR3 is 13 amino acids long. CDR3 nucleotides: TGTGCCAGCAGTTGGACAGACTCCTACGAGCAGTACTTC. Encoded protein: CASSWTDSYEQYF. Full variable domain (rest looked up from reference TRBV28 and TRBJ2-7): DVKVTQSSRYLVKRTGEKVFLECVQDMDHENMFWYRQDPGLGLRLIYFSYDVKMKEKGDIPEGYSVSREKKERFSLILESASTNQTSMYLCASSWTDSYEQYFGPGTRLTVT.

The CDR3 loop reads CASSLYDRGVEAFF. The CDR3 DNA reads as TGTGCCAGCAGCTTGTACGACAGGGGGGTTGAAGCTTTCTTT. The V gene is TRBV5-6, the J gene TRBJ1-1, with 9 bases aligning to TRBD1. J was trimmed by 7 bases and V by 1 base; bases with no gene match: 5. CDR3 size: 14 residues. Germline assignment: CDR1 SGHDT and CDR2 YYEEEE.

The chain joins TRBV9 to TRBJ2-5, with D possibly matching TRBD2 (5 bases). Germline V gives CDR1 SGDLS, CDR2 YYNGEE. The CDR3 extends over 15 amino acids. V lost 0 bases to trimming and J lost 5 bases, with 14 bases between them. The CDR3 DNA is TGTGCCAGCAGCGTAGCTATAGGACGGAGGGAGACCCAGTACTTC. This gives the protein CASSVAIGRRETQYF.